A selection of T cell receptor beta chains follows, all from one sample in a study of T cell clones after liver transplantation. The assay was immunoSEQ multiplex PCR, and TCRdb's table has in-frame clones only and misses some. The top ten hold over 0.75% of the sample, which has 90,000 to 120,000 clones, 82% seen once. Here the sequenced sample was CD4+ T cells from blood, taken before liver transplant. The receptors originated from a human donor who received a liver transplant. Both conserved end residues are part of each CDR3. D genes are given only for firm matches. Size values are once, few and many counts, or a class for expanded clones, and some rows have none.

TRBJ2-7 | . | . | 13 | TRBV5-1 | CASSLGDGYEQYF | TGCGCCAGCAGCTTGGGGGACGGGTACGAGCAGTACTTC
TRBJ1-2 | . | . | 15 | TRBV19 | CASSIDPGRNYGYTF | TGTGCCAGTAGTATCGACCCCGGAAGGAACTATGGCTACACCTTC
TRBJ2-7 | TRBD1 | . | 14 | TRBV28 | CASRDGTGGYEQYF | TGTGCCAGCAGGGACGGGACAGGGGGCTACGAGCAGTACTTC
TRBJ2-2 | TRBD1 | . | 14 | TRBV6-4 | CASRGQGNTGELFF | TGTGCCAGCAGGGGACAGGGAAACACCGGGGAGCTGTTTTTT
TRBJ2-5 | . | . | 14 | TRBV5-1 | CASSLALGGETQYF | TGCGCCAGCAGCTTGGCCCTAGGTGGTGAGACCCAGTACTTC
TRBJ1-2 | . | . | 13 | TRBV10-2 | CASSTGPSDGYTF | TGCGCCAGCAGTACGGGTCCCTCGGATGGCTACACCTTC
TRBJ2-3 | . | . | 14 | TRBV19 | CASEGYPGTDTQYF | TGTGCCAGTGAGGGATACCCGGGTACAGATACGCAGTATTTT
TRBJ2-2 | TRBD1 | . | 13 | TRBV5-1 | CASSPGGTGELFF | TGCGCCAGCAGCCCAGGGGGCACCGGGGAGCTGTTTTTT
TRBJ1-5 | . | few | 16 | TRBV28 | CASILNRPYSNQPQHF | TGTGCCAGCATTTTAAACAGGCCCTATAGCAATCAGCCCCAGCATTTT
TRBJ2-6 | TRBD1 | . | 18 | TRBV19 | CASSMTGTGLSGANVLTF | TGTGCCAGTAGTATGACCGGGACAGGGCTCTCTGGGGCCAACGTCCTGACTTTC
TRBJ2-1 | . | . | 14 | TRBV18 | CASSPQTGLNEQFF | TGTGCCAGCTCACCACAGACGGGTCTTAATGAGCAGTTCTTC
TRBJ1-4 | . | . | 13 | TRBV7-2 | CASSSREGGALFF | TGTGCCAGCAGCTCCCGGGAGGGAGGAGCACTGTTTTTT
TRBJ2-5 | . | . | 13 | TRBV27 | CASSPSPWETQYF | TGTGCCAGCAGTCCCTCCCCATGGGAGACCCAGTACTTC
TRBJ1-3 | . | . | 15 | TRBV14 | CASSQDLRPGNTIYF | TGTGCCAGCAGCCAAGATTTAAGGCCTGGAAACACCATATATTTT
TRBJ1-1 | TRBD1 | . | 13 | TRBV30 | CAWSAPGQGEAFF | TGTGCCTGGAGTGCCCCCGGACAGGGTGAAGCTTTCTTT
TRBJ1-2 | . | once | 14 | TRBV11-2 | CASSLRQSNYGYTF | TGTGCCAGCAGCTTAAGACAGTCTAACTATGGCTACACCTTC
TRBJ2-7 | . | . | 16 | TRBV30 | CAWSVLGRESSYEQYF | TGTGCCTGGAGTGTACTTGGCAGGGAGAGCTCCTACGAGCAGTACTTC
TRBJ2-7 | TRBD2 | . | 16 | TRBV4-1 | CASSQDRTSGRYEQYF | TGCGCCAGCAGCCAAGATAGGACTAGCGGGCGCTACGAGCAGTACTTC
TRBJ1-1 | TRBD1 | . | 17 | TRBV12-5 | CASGLVTGTAFNTEAFF | TGTGCTAGTGGTTTGGTAACAGGGACAGCCTTTAACACTGAAGCTTTCTTT
TRBJ2-1 | TRBD2 | . | 16 | TRBV19 | CASSNPTRLIAGGQFF | TGTGCCAGTAGTAATCCAACCCGCCTAATAGCGGGGGGCCAGTTCTTC
TRBJ2-3 | TRBD2 | . | 14 | TRBV7-3 | CASSSAGNTDTQYF | TGTGCCAGCAGCTCAGCGGGGAACACAGATACGCAGTATTTT
TRBJ1-1 | . | . | 12 | TRBV18 | CASSTGNTEAFF | TGTGCCAGCTCAACCGGAAACACTGAAGCTTTCTTT
TRBJ2-1 | TRBD2 | . | 15 | TRBV18 | CASSPGGRTGNEQFF | TGTGCCAGCTCACCAGGCGGGAGGACCGGGAATGAGCAGTTCTTC
TRBJ1-1 | . | . | 16 | TRBV23-1 | CASSREGLKMNTEAFF | TGCGCCAGCAGTCGGGAGGGGTTGAAGATGAACACTGAAGCTTTCTTT
TRBJ2-1 | TRBD2 | . | 14 | TRBV2 | CASSENLAGGQQFF | TGTGCCAGCAGTGAAAATCTAGCGGGAGGCCAGCAGTTCTTC
TRBJ2-3 | TRBD2 | . | 17 | TRBV23-1 | CASSQSLLAGGKDTQYF | TGCGCCAGCAGTCAATCTTTACTAGCGGGGGGGAAAGATACGCAGTATTTT
TRBJ2-5 | . | . | 13 | TRBV19 | CASSDTGLETQYF | TGTGCCAGTAGTGACACAGGGTTAGAGACCCAGTACTTC
TRBJ1-2 | TRBD1 | . | 15 | TRBV7-9 | CASSLATGGANGYTF | TGTGCCAGCAGCTTAGCCACAGGGGGAGCGAATGGCTACACCTTC
TRBJ2-4 | TRBD1 | . | 17 | TRBV9 | CASSVAPPGQGGDIQYF | TGTGCCAGCAGCGTCGCCCCGCCGGGACAGGGAGGGGACATTCAGTACTTC
TRBJ2-4 | . | . | 18 | TRBV18 | CASSPLAVSELAKNIQYF | TGTGCCAGCTCACCACTTGCTGTTTCCGAACTAGCCAAAAACATTCAGTACTTC
TRBJ1-4 | . | . | 15 | TRBV11-2 | CASSKRDISAEKLFF | TGTGCCAGCAGCAAAAGGGACATATCGGCCGAAAAACTGTTTTTT
TRBJ2-7 | . | . | 13 | TRBV19 | CASSISGSRRKYF | TGTGCCAGTAGTATTTCCGGGTCCCGAAGGAAGTACTTC
TRBJ1-1 | . | once | 13 | TRBV6-4 | CASSDQVNTEAFF | TGTGCCAGCAGTGACCAGGTGAACACTGAAGCTTTCTTT
TRBJ2-1 | TRBD2 | once | 17 | TRBV7-8 | CASSSPGLAVSYNEQFF | TGTGCCAGCAGCTCCCCGGGACTAGCGGTATCCTACAATGAGCAGTTCTTC
TRBJ1-5 | . | once | 15 | TRBV27 | CASSPRRDGRESQHF | TGTGCCAGCAGTCCCCGCCGGGACGGCCGAGAATCCCAGCATTTT
TRBJ1-2 | . | . | 14 | TRBV28 | CASSLRGGQIGYTF | TGTGCCAGCAGTCTCCGGGGGGGACAAATTGGCTACACCTTC
TRBJ1-4 | . | . | 17 | TRBV27 | CASSLRRGTPTNEKLFF | TGTGCCAGCAGTTTAAGGCGGGGGACTCCAACTAATGAAAAACTGTTTTTT
TRBJ1-1 | . | . | 13 | TRBV28 | CASSFLVNTEAFF | TGTGCCAGCAGTTTCTTGGTGAACACTGAAGCTTTCTTT
TRBJ2-1 | TRBD2 | . | 16 | TRBV5-4 | CASTPTSASSYNEQFF | TGTGCCAGCACCCCCACTAGCGCGAGCTCCTACAATGAGCAGTTCTTC
TRBJ1-1 | TRBD1 | . | 16 | TRBV7-2 | CASSLTGTTGRLGAFF | TGTGCCAGCAGCTTAACGGGGACGACAGGGCGGCTGGGAGCTTTCTTT
TRBJ2-2 | . | . | 16 | TRBV18 | CASSPNPGRTGGELFF | TGTGCCAGCTCACCAAACCCCGGCCGAACGGGAGGGGAGCTGTTTTTT
TRBJ1-6 | TRBD1 | . | 14 | TRBV7-9 | CASSLTGGGSPLHF | TGTGCCAGCAGCTTGACAGGGGGAGGTTCACCCCTCCACTTT
TRBJ2-1 | TRBD2 | . | 18 | TRBV2 | CASSVTSGGQSSYNEQFF | TGTGCCAGCAGCGTAACTAGCGGGGGGCAAAGCTCCTACAATGAGCAGTTCTTC
TRBJ2-7 | . | . | 13 | TRBV7-9 | CASSLGFGYEQYF | TGTGCCAGCAGCTTAGGTTTCGGTTACGAGCAGTACTTC
TRBJ2-7 | TRBD2 | . | 20 | TRBV4-1 | CASSPWGRASGGEPGYEQYF | TGCGCCAGCAGCCCTTGGGGTAGGGCTAGCGGGGGAGAGCCTGGCTACGAGCAGTACTTC
TRBJ2-7 | . | few | 16 | TRBV19 | CASSSGTVPLHYEQYF | TGTGCCAGTAGTAGCGGGACAGTCCCTCTCCACTACGAGCAGTACTTC
TRBJ1-2 | TRBD1 | . | 14 | TRBV4-3 | CASSQRQGPYGYTF | TGCGCCAGCAGCCAGAGACAGGGGCCGTATGGCTACACCTTC
TRBJ1-2 | TRBD1 | once | 15 | TRBV10-3 | CAISESRDRAEGYTF | TGTGCCATCAGTGAGTCTAGGGACAGGGCTGAAGGCTACACCTTC
TRBJ2-7 | TRBD1 | . | 13 | TRBV27 | CASSLQGAYEQYF | TGTGCCAGCAGTTTGCAGGGGGCCTACGAGCAGTACTTC
TRBJ2-7 | TRBD2 | once | 13 | TRBV5-6 | CASRKAGQGEQYF | TGTGCCAGCCGAAAAGCGGGGCAGGGCGAGCAGTACTTC
TRBJ2-2 | TRBD1 | . | 15 | TRBV10-3 | CAISGQGADTGELFF | TGTGCCATCAGTGGGCAGGGGGCGGATACCGGGGAGCTGTTTTTT
TRBJ2-2 | . | . | 15 | TRBV2 | CASSEEGGKTGELFF | TGTGCCAGCAGTGAAGAGGGGGGCAAGACCGGGGAGCTGTTTTTT
TRBJ1-5 | TRBD1 | few | 14 | TRBV29-1 | CSAVEGAQGQPQHF | TGCAGCGCCGTGGAGGGGGCGCAGGGGCAGCCCCAGCATTTT
TRBJ2-2 | . | . | 11 | TRBV2 | CASKVGGELFF | TGTGCCAGCAAGGTCGGCGGGGAGCTGTTTTTT
TRBJ1-1 | . | few | 15 | TRBV10-3 | CAISLSPMRDTEAFF | TGTGCCATCAGCCTATCGCCGATGAGGGACACTGAAGCTTTCTTT
TRBJ2-7 | . | . | 14 | TRBV28 | CASSPSGSSYEQYF | TGTGCCAGCAGTCCATCCGGGTCTTCCTACGAGCAGTACTTC
TRBJ2-7 | . | . | 12 | TRBV29-1 | CSVLTGPYEQYF | TGCAGCGTTCTTACAGGGCCCTACGAGCAGTACTTC
TRBJ1-5 | . | few | 15 | TRBV23-1 | CASSLRVGWDQPQHF | TGCGCCAGCAGTCTCAGGGTGGGATGGGATCAGCCCCAGCATTTT
TRBJ1-1 | . | . | 14 | TRBV2 | CASSEEGRSTEAFF | TGTGCCAGCAGTGAAGAGGGTCGTAGCACTGAAGCTTTCTTT